The rows below give T cell receptor beta chains drawn from one sample of a study of beta chain features in type 1 diabetes. The assay was immunoSEQ multiplex PCR, and TCRdb's table has in-frame clones only and misses some. The sample has more than 130,000 clones, 6.9% seen once. Sequenced: central memory CD4+ T cells from blood. Source of these receptors: a woman aged 25 to 39 in good health. Both conserved end residues are part of each CDR3. Not every row has a clone size; where given, it reads once, few, many or a size class.

TRBV9,TRBJ2-1,few,CASSPGTAYNEQFF
TRBV9,TRBJ1-5,many,CASSGPGEPQHF
TRBV6-6,TRBJ2-1,-,CASSYSGTSVLVEQFF
TRBV27,TRBJ2-3,many,CASSPWTADTQYF
TRBV25-1,TRBJ2-7,few,CASARDRFYEQYF
TRBV28,TRBJ1-5,few,CASSLGGARNQPQHF
TRBV7-2,TRBJ2-7,many,CASSLGQGAYEQYF
TRBV6-5,TRBJ2-3,-,CASRASGSSTDTQYF
TRBV11-2,TRBJ2-7,-,CASSLGTGSSYEQYF
TRBV6-5,TRBJ2-7,-,CASSSGGPLSYEQYF
TRBV7-2,TRBJ2-1,-,CASSSTGTSGNEQFF
TRBV30,TRBJ2-7,many,CAWSVPLRLAGTREQYF
TRBV7-2,TRBJ2-3,few,CASSLDGSGDTQYF
TRBV9,TRBJ2-1,many,CASSVAGTTPNEQFF